The entry below gives a single TCR beta chain sequence along with its context. The target antigen is unknown. The record originates from a study of cytomegalovirus exposure and HLA in healthy donors. Germline loops: CDR1 MNHEY, CDR2 SVGAGI. The CDR3 totals 16 residues. V lost 0 bases to trimming and J lost 8 bases, with 19 bases between them. General study results and limits: Several top significant clusters appeared, in a later analysis, to be linked to common viral pathogens.

With 60 Vbeta and 13 Jbeta primers, the PCR was carried out. Here immunoSEQ multiplex PCR was the method, and the copy in TCRdb shows in-frame clones only, minus some. The table lists some 190,000 clones, about four fifths of them singletons. The origin of this receptor is a man aged 35 to 55 in good health and CMV-seronegative. Sequencing was done on a sample of PBMCs. The rearrangement links TRBV6-5 to TRBJ1-2, with no clear D. The CDR3 coding sequence is TGTGCCAGCAGTTACTCACCTAGGAGGCCACCTGACGGCTACACCTTC. Translation gives CASSYSPRRPPDGYTF.